The 6 T cell receptor beta chains given below trace back to one sample, sequenced in a study of T-cell reconstitution after alpha-beta-depleted transplantation in children. Preparation of the TCRbeta library used unique molecular identifiers. A single record per CDR3 protein comes from TCRdb applying MiXCR to the PCR reads. The sample lists approximately 500,000 distinct CDR3 sequences, roughly a tenth seen once, with just over 2% in the top ten. Source: PBMCs, taken before TCRalphabeta/CD19-depleted stem cell transplant. The receptors derive from a child younger than 10 with inherited bone marrow failure, due to receive a stem cell transplant.

This clonotype has ten or more counts. Here the CDR3 reads CASSLLTGFSGNTIYF. CDR3 DNA sequence: TGTGCCAGCAGTCTACTCACAGGATTCTCTGGAAACACCATATATTTT. The J gene is TRBJ1-3, the V gene TRBV12-3 or TRBV12-4, with D possibly TRBD1 on 5 matching bases. The CDR3 sequence is 16 residues long. Trimming left V 5 bases short and J 0 bases short, with 14 bases between.

This clonotype has only a few counts. The chain links TRBV20-1 to TRBJ2-3; the match to TRBD2 covers 7 bases. The CDR3 extends over 15 amino acids. CDR1 is DFQATT and CDR2 is SNEGSKA in the germline V gene (reference sequence). V was clipped by 6 bases and J by 3 bases; unmatched bases: 12. In DNA, the CDR3 is TGCAGTGCCCCAGCCGCGGGAGATAGAACAGATACGCAGTATTTT. Translation: CSAPAAGDRTDTQYF.

This clonotype was seen many times. In nucleotides, the CDR3 is TGTGCCATCAGTGATCCAGGACGTCCCACCCCCCTCCACTTT. Protein sequence: CAISDPGRPTPLHF. V is TRBV10-3 and J is TRBJ1-6; no firm D call. CDR1 is ENHRY, CDR2 SYGVKD, per germline. The CDR3 sequence is 14 residues long. Trimming shortened V by 3 bases and J by 13 bases, and 16 bases separated the two germline ends.

This clonotype was recorded many times. The V and J genes are TRBV27 and TRBJ1-1; no definite D call. This CDR3 is 13 amino acids long. Deletions cut 2 bases from V and 8 bases from J, with 12 bases between. The germline V gene encodes CDR1 MNHEY and CDR2 SMNVEV (reference sequence). CDR3 loop: CASSLVGPGEAFF. The CDR3 DNA reads as TGTGCCAGCAGTTTAGTCGGTCCCGGAGAAGCTTTCTTT.

In its sample, this clonotype was seen many times. The rearrangement uses TRBV29-1 and TRBJ2-3, with D uncertain. In germline, CDR1 is SQVTM, CDR2 ANQGSEA. Trimming shortened V by 4 bases and J by 0 bases, and 17 bases separated the two germline ends. CDR3 length equals 16 residues. The chain's CDR3 is CSVVSFPSPSTDTQYF. The CDR3 DNA reads TGCAGCGTTGTAAGTTTTCCAAGCCCTAGCACAGATACGCAGTATTTT.

This clonotype was found many times. The chain is built from TRBV7-2 and TRBJ2-2, with D possibly TRBD1 on 6 matching bases. This CDR3 is 15 amino acids long. Germline loops: CDR1 SGHTA, CDR2 FQGNSA. V lost 5 bases and J lost 4, with 14 bases in between. The CDR3 DNA reads as TGTGCCAGCAGCCCAGACAGGCCCCCCACCGGGGAGCTGTTTTTT. Translating gives CASSPDRPPTGELFF.